The T cell receptor (beta chain) under discussion was sequenced for a study of blood T cell repertoires in COVID-19. Study processing details: For nucleated cells, counts were estimated from reference gene primer amplification. Method: immunoSEQ multiplex PCR; TCRdb's copy keeps in-frame clones and lacks some. That table is the source of V, J and clone size, and D and trimming were worked out from the DNA. This sample carries hundreds of thousands of clones, 75% to 95% of them seen once, and the ten largest clones take around 1.8%. Two negative PCRs, clearance, or symptom resolution characterized the recovered Cohort 3 donors. Looked up from germline, CDR1 is SGHVS and CDR2 is FNYEAQ. This CDR3 has 13 residues. Trimming cost V 2 bases and J 5 bases, with 9 bases left between them.

The V and J genes are TRBV7-6 and TRBJ1-1, with D hard to call. This TCR was sampled from a woman between 18 and 29 years old who had recovered from COVID-19. The sequencing sample was made of PBMCs or T cells enriched from blood (not recorded which). CDR3 region: CASSLMTRTEAFF. The CDR3 nucleotides are TGTGCCAGCAGCTTAATGACTAGGACTGAAGCTTTCTTT. Complete variable domain (other parts from reference TRBV7-6 and TRBJ1-1): GAGVSQSPRYKVTKRGQDVALRCDPISGHVSLYWYRQALGQGPEFLTYFNYEAQQDKSGLPNDRFSAERPEGSISTLTIQRTEQRDSAMYRCASSLMTRTEAFFGQGTRLTVV.